The next 25 T cell receptor beta chains were all read from a single sample in a study of OX40 agonist ivuxolimab in advanced cancers. The assay was immunoSEQ multiplex PCR, and TCRdb's table has in-frame clones only and misses some. The table has 50,000 to 60,000 clones, around 86% seen once; the top ten hold roughly 15%. The material sequenced was CD4+ or CD8+ T cells sorted from blood, taken in a trial of the OX40 agonist ivuxolimab. The receptors were sampled from an adult with an advanced solid tumor such as melanoma, head and neck, liver or kidney cancer.

The chain combines TRBV29-1 with TRBJ2-7, with TRBD2 as a possible D gene (6 bases). The CDR3 has 12 amino acids. V shed 7 bases and J shed 6 bases, with 16 bases lying between them. Germline lookup yields CDR1 SQVTM and CDR2 ANQGSEA. CDR3: CSAKRAGREQYF. In DNA, the CDR3 is TGCAGCGCGAAACGCGCGGGGCGCGAGCAGTACTTC.

The V call is TRBV25-1, the J call TRBJ1-5; the D gene is possibly TRBD1 (6 bases). The CDR3 runs 17 residues. Trimming took 6 bases from V and 2 from J, leaving 20 bases between them. Per germline, CDR1 MGHDK and CDR2 SYGVNS. The chain's CDR3 is CASSHYPGARGNQPQHF. The CDR3 coding sequence is TGTGCCAGCAGCCACTACCCAGGGGCGCGGGGCAATCAGCCCCAGCATTTT. Together with reference TRBV25-1 and TRBJ1-5, the CDR3 gives the full variable domain: EADIYQTPRYLVIGTGKKITLECSQTMGHDKMYWYQQDPGMELHLIHYSYGVNSTEKGDLSSESTVSRIRTEHFPLTLESARPSHTSQYLCASSHYPGARGNQPQHFGDGTRLSIL.

To note about this clone: The sample carries other DNA sequences with the same CDR3. The V call is TRBV12-5, the J call TRBJ1-2; the D is unclear. This CDR3 contains 13 residues. With 5 bases removed from V and 4 bases from J, the gap between germline ends came to 11 bases. The germline CDR1 and CDR2 sequences are LGHNT and FRNRAP. In DNA, the CDR3 is TGTGCTAGTGGTCCCAGCGGGAGCTATGGCTACACCTTC. Its translation is CASGPSGSYGYTF.

The genes are TRBV5-4 and TRBJ1-3, with a tentative D call TRBD1 (6 bases). CDR1 and CDR2 from the germline V gene are SGHNT and YYREEE (reference sequence). The germline V and J ends were trimmed by 1 base and 0 bases, with 11 bases remaining between them. This CDR3 region has 16 residues. The CDR3 DNA reads TGTGCCAGCAGCTTGAGGACAGCGATCTCTGGAAACACCATATATTTT. Protein product: CASSLRTAISGNTIYF.

The chain joins TRBV29-1 to TRBJ2-5, with D tentatively TRBD1 (6 bases). This CDR3 has 13 residues. Deletions cut 3 bases from V and 1 base from J, with 9 bases between. The germline V gene has CDR1 SQVTM and CDR2 ANQGSEA. DNA of the CDR3: TGCAGCGTTGAGGGGGACATCCAAGAGACCCAGTACTTC. It yields the protein CSVEGDIQETQYF.

V and J are TRBV5-1 and TRBJ2-7, with 11 bases matching TRBD1. CDR1 and CDR2 from the germline V gene are SGHRS and YFSETQ. V shed 1 base and J 5 bases; nucleotides not matched to a gene: 5. CDR3 length: 15 amino acids. The CDR3 loop is CASSLTGQGVHEQYF. The CDR3 coding sequence is TGCGCCAGCAGCTTGACGGGACAGGGGGTCCACGAGCAGTACTTC.

The V call is TRBV5-5, the J call TRBJ2-5; D unclear. Germline assignment: CDR1 SGHKS and CDR2 YYEKEE (reference sequence). The germline V and J ends were trimmed by 0 bases and 7 bases, with 16 bases remaining between them. The CDR3 length is 15 residues. The CDR3 DNA reads as TGTGCCAGCAGCTTGGAACAGACCTTGGAAGCGACCCAGTACTTC. This gives the protein CASSLEQTLEATQYF. The whole variable domain, filled in from reference TRBV5-5 and TRBJ2-5, reads DAGVTQSPTHLIKTRGQQVTLRCSPISGHKSVSWYQQVLGQGPQFIFQYYEKEERGRGNFPDRFSARQFPNYSSELNVNALLLGDSALYLCASSLEQTLEATQYFGPGTRLLVL.

CDR3 in amino acids: CASSPLDRGSHEQYF. Here the CDR3 DNA reads TGTGCCAGCTCACCACTGGACAGGGGGAGCCACGAGCAGTACTTC. The chain is built from TRBV18 and TRBJ2-7; 10 positions agree with TRBD1. The CDR3 loop spans 15 amino acids. The germline gives CDR1 KGHSH, CDR2 LQKENI. The junction had 5 bases not matched to a gene; V was cut back by 1 base and J by 5 bases.

The chain joins TRBV2 to TRBJ1-2, with TRBD1 matching over 8 bases. Looked up from germline, CDR1 is SNHLY and CDR2 is FYNNEI. This CDR3 has 18 residues. The ends lost 8 bases at V and 3 bases at J; junction bases unmatched: 20. CDR3 nucleotides: TGTGCCAGCCATGGAGGACGAAGGGACAGGAAATCTGACTATGGCTACACCTTC. Protein: CASHGGRRDRKSDYGYTF.

The rearrangement uses TRBV6-1 and TRBJ1-2; 7 bases are a match to TRBD1. Germline CDR1 is MNHNS and CDR2 is SASEGT. The length of the CDR3 is 14 residues. The trim removed 6 bases at V and 7 bases at J, leaving 11 bases unmatched. CDR3 residues: CASSAEPGGGGYTF. The CDR3 bases are TGTGCCAGCAGCGCAGAGCCAGGGGGAGGTGGCTACACCTTC.

CDR3 nucleotides: TGTGCCAGCAGCTCATCCTCTAGCACAGATACGCAGTATTTT. This sequence encodes CASSSSSSTDTQYF. The chain carries TRBV9 and TRBJ2-3; D remains ambiguous. CDR1 is SGDLS and CDR2 is YYNGEE in the germline V gene. Trimming stripped 4 bases from V and 0 bases from J, with 9 bases between. There are 14 residues in the CDR3. The variable domain in full, with the rest retrieved from reference TRBV9 and TRBJ2-3, is DSGVTQTPKHLITATGQRVTLRCSPRSGDLSVYWYQQSLDQGLQFLIQYYNGEERAKGNILERFSAQQFPDLHSELNLSSLELGDSALYFCASSSSSSTDTQYFGPGTRLTVL.

The chain links TRBV5-1 to TRBJ1-5; D ambiguous. CDR1 and CDR2 (germline): SGHRS, YFSETQ. The CDR3 covers 15 residues. The V end was cut by 0 bases, the J end by 1 base, with 8 bases between. The CDR3 here is CASSLVPDSNQPQHF. CDR3 nucleotides: TGCGCCAGCAGCTTGGTGCCAGACAGCAATCAGCCCCAGCATTTT. Based on the CDR3 plus reference TRBV5-1 and TRBJ1-5, the full variable domain is KAGVTQTPRYLIKTRGQQVTLSCSPISGHRSVSWYQQTPGQGLQFLFEYFSETQRNKGNFPGRFSGRQFSNSRSEMNVSTLELGDSALYLCASSLVPDSNQPQHFGDGTRLSIL.

CDR3 DNA sequence: TGTGCCAGCAGTGACCAAGGACTAGCTTCAGATACGCAGTATTTT. As protein: CASSDQGLASDTQYF. The chain is built from TRBV6-4 and TRBJ2-3; TRBD2 agrees at 8 bases. Looked up from germline, CDR1 is MRHNA and CDR2 is SNTAGT. This CDR3 region has 15 residues. The ends lost 2 bases at V and 4 bases at J; junction bases unmatched: 5.

The rearrangement joins TRBV7-3 to TRBJ1-2; D possibly corresponds to TRBD1 (6 bases). CDR3 length equals 16 residues. The ends were cut back, 1 base at V and 4 bases at J, with 16 bases in the middle. Germline CDR1 reads SGHTA; CDR2 reads FQGTGA. CDR3 sequence (DNA): TGTGCCAGCAGCTTAATCGGGGGCAAGGAAGCCTATGGCTACACCTTC. Residues: CASSLIGGKEAYGYTF.

In this sample, this clone turned up a few times. The rearrangement joins TRBV6-1 to TRBJ1-2; D gene ambiguous. In germline, CDR1 is MNHNS, CDR2 SASEGT. The CDR3 is 12 amino acids. V was cut by 5 bases and J by 4 bases, with 8 bases left in between. Here the CDR3 DNA reads TGTGCCAGCAGTCCATCTGGCTATGGCTACACCTTC. Translating it yields CASSPSGYGYTF.

The chain links TRBV13 to TRBJ2-1, with TRBD1 matching over 7 bases. The CDR3 loop spans 15 amino acids. Germline CDR1 reads PRHDT; CDR2 reads FYEKMQ (reference sequence). With V trimmed by 3 bases and J by 8 bases, 10 bases remained unmatched. In nucleotides, the CDR3 is TGTGCCAGCAGCTTCGACGCGCCTACAGGGGATGAGCAGTTCTTC. It codes for CASSFDAPTGDEQFF.

V and J are TRBV5-4 and TRBJ2-3; D not resolved. V lost 0 bases and J 2 bases, leaving 10 bases between the germline ends. CDR1 SGHNT and CDR2 YYREEE come from the germline V gene (reference sequence). The CDR3 is made up of 15 amino acids. CDR3 region: CASSLGWPFTDTQYF. The CDR3 DNA reads as TGTGCCAGCAGCTTGGGGTGGCCCTTCACAGATACGCAGTATTTT.

The chain is built from TRBV5-1 and TRBJ2-2; perhaps D is TRBD1 or TRBD2 (5 bases each). This CDR3 is built from 20 residues. The V gene lost 4 bases and the J gene lost 1 base, with 26 bases spanning the gap. Germline loops: CDR1 SGHRS, CDR2 YFSETQ. CDR3 sequence (DNA): TGCGCCAGCAGCCCGCGCAAACCAAATGGGACCGACGAGAACACCGGGGAGCTGTTTTTT. Translating it yields CASSPRKPNGTDENTGELFF.

The chain combines TRBV6-6 with TRBJ1-2; D possibly corresponds to TRBD1 (6 bases). Trimming stripped 7 bases from V and 6 bases from J, with 12 bases between. The germline V gene encodes CDR1 MNHNY and CDR2 SVGAGI (reference sequence). This CDR3 has 12 amino acids. The CDR3 region is CASTGQADGYTF. DNA for the CDR3: TGTGCCAGCACGGGACAAGCAGATGGCTACACCTTC.

The chain combines TRBV11-2 with TRBJ2-5; D remains ambiguous. The germline V gene has CDR1 SGHAT and CDR2 FQNNGV. The length of the CDR3 is 15 residues. The germline V and J ends were trimmed by 5 bases and 4 bases, with 17 bases remaining between them. For the CDR3, the DNA is TGTGCCAGCAGCCCACATCCGTTACCCGGAGAGACCCAGTACTTC. Encoded protein: CASSPHPLPGETQYF.

The J gene is TRBJ2-7, the V gene TRBV6-5; 8 bases fit TRBD1. The CDR3 sequence is 14 residues long. Germline lookup yields CDR1 MNHEY and CDR2 SVGAGI. The V and J ends lost 10 bases and 5 bases, in that order; junction bases with no gene match: 13. The CDR3 nucleotides read TGTGCCACCCGATCCGGGCAGGGGGCTGACGAGCAGTACTTC. Protein: CATRSGQGADEQYF.

The chain couples TRBV5-1 to TRBJ2-5, with a possible D match to TRBD2 (5 bases). The germline CDR1 and CDR2 sequences are SGHRS and YFSETQ. This CDR3 comprises 13 residues. V lost 5 bases, J lost 2 bases, and 10 bases lay in between. CDR3 in amino acids: CASSTGLQETQYF. The CDR3 DNA reads as TGCGCCAGCAGTACCGGACTTCAAGAGACCCAGTACTTC. The full variable domain, rest sourced from reference TRBV5-1 and TRBJ2-5, is KAGVTQTPRYLIKTRGQQVTLSCSPISGHRSVSWYQQTPGQGLQFLFEYFSETQRNKGNFPGRFSGRQFSNSRSEMNVSTLELGDSALYLCASSTGLQETQYFGPGTRLLVL.

The chain recombines TRBV6-5 with TRBJ2-7; 7 nucleotides line up with TRBD1. Germline CDR1 and CDR2: MNHEY and SVGAGI. Unmatched junction bases numbered 10, after V lost 5 bases and J lost 3 bases. The CDR3 length is 15 residues. CDR3 nucleotide sequence: TGTGCCAGCAGTCCGGACAGGACCTTTGGCTACGAGCAGTACTTC. As protein: CASSPDRTFGYEQYF.

The rearrangement uses TRBV4-2 and TRBJ2-6; TRBD2 matches at 8 bases. The germline V gene encodes CDR1 LGHNA and CDR2 YNFKEQ. This CDR3 region has 20 residues. After removal of 0 bases from V and 0 bases from J, the junction contained 10 bases not matched to a gene. As DNA, the CDR3 is TGTGCCAGCAGCCAAGAACTTGTGGTAGCGGGGTTCTCTGGGGCCAACGTCCTGACTTTC. This translates into CASSQELVVAGFSGANVLTF.

The chain is built from TRBV19 and TRBJ1-6; 8 bases fit TRBD1. Trimming removed 3 bases from V and 0 bases from J; junction bases left unmatched: 10. Germline loops: CDR1 LNHDA, CDR2 SQIVND (reference sequence). CDR3 size: 19 residues. CDR3 amino acids: CASSMIWTGISSYNSPLHF. The CDR3 coding sequence is TGTGCCAGTAGTATGATCTGGACAGGGATAAGCTCCTATAATTCACCCCTCCACTTT. Complete variable domain (other parts from reference TRBV19 and TRBJ1-6): DGGITQSPKYLFRKEGQNVTLSCEQNLNHDAMYWYRQDPGQGLRLIYYSQIVNDFQKGDIAEGYSVSREKKESFPLTVTSAQKNPTAFYLCASSMIWTGISSYNSPLHFGNGTRLTVT.